The sequence of this T cell receptor beta chain was determined in a study of cytomegalovirus exposure and HLA in healthy donors. This clone was picked up one time. Unmatched junction bases numbered 3, after V lost 5 bases and J lost 5 bases. CDR3 length equals 15 residues. Germline lookup yields CDR1 SGHTA and CDR2 FQGNSA. The study ran its PCR with 60 Vbeta and 13 Jbeta primers. Sequencing used immunoSEQ multiplex PCR; TCRdb keeps in-frame clones, though not all of them. The sample shows around 150,000 clones, 70% to 90% of them seen only once. The chain uses TRBV7-2 and TRBJ2-2, with 12 bases fitting TRBD2. The sample consisted of PBMCs. The receptor was derived from a middle-aged woman in good health and CMV-seropositive. CDR3 DNA sequence: TGTGCCAGCAGCCCAACTAGCGGGAGGACCGGGGAGCTGTTTTTT. Protein: CASSPTSGRTGELFF.